A single sample is the source of the 27 T cell receptor beta chains below, sequenced in a study of identical twins. TCRdb passed the 5' RACE reads through MiXCR, listing each CDR3 protein once. This sample has around 500,000 distinct CDR3 sequences, with 12% to 15% found just once. The sample was also linked to a second study, of yellow fever vaccine responses in identical twins.

Material: CD4+ T cells sorted from blood. These receptors originate from a woman aged 18 to 35 in good health.

There are a few counts of this clonotype. The gene calls are TRBV4-1 and TRBJ2-7, with D possibly being TRBD2 (6 bases). V was cut by 4 bases and J by 9 bases, with 16 bases left in between. The CDR3 sequence is 13 residues long. In germline, CDR1 is MGHRA, CDR2 YSYEKL. CDR3 coding DNA: TGCGCCAGCAGCCTCCAAGGCTTGGGGGGGCAGTACTTC. Translation gives CASSLQGLGGQYF.

This clonotype has just a few counts. V gene TRBV6-5 combines with J gene TRBJ1-4, with D unclear. In germline, CDR1 is MNHEY, CDR2 SVGAGI. The V gene lost 10 bases and the J gene lost 3 bases, with 6 bases spanning the gap. CDR3 length equals 11 residues. The CDR3 DNA is TGTGCCACCAAGTCTAATGAAAAACTGTTTTTT. The encoded protein is CATKSNEKLFF.

This chain joins TRBV4-2 and TRBJ2-1, with D tentatively TRBD1 or TRBD2 (5 bases each). The CDR3 extends over 14 amino acids. V was shortened by 1 base and J by 10 bases, with 14 bases between the two germline ends. CDR1 LGHNA and CDR2 YNFKEQ come from the germline V gene. This CDR3 is CASSQVPGPKEQFF. The CDR3 DNA is TGTGCCAGCAGCCAAGTTCCGGGGCCAAAGGAGCAGTTCTTC.

In this sample, this clonotype turned up a few times. The chain combines TRBV5-4 with TRBJ2-3, with 8 bases fitting TRBD2. After removal of 0 bases from V and 0 bases from J, the junction contained 9 bases not matched to a gene. There are 18 residues in the CDR3. Germline CDR1 is SGHNT and CDR2 is YYREEE (reference sequence). CDR3 bases: TGTGCCAGCAGCTTGGGGGCAGCGGGAGCAAGTAGCACAGATACGCAGTATTTT. It translates to CASSLGAAGASSTDTQYF.

The rearrangement uses TRBV20-1 and TRBJ2-7, with TRBD1 matching 8 bases. Germline trimming cut 6 bases from V and 1 base from J; bases unmatched to any gene: 8. This CDR3 contains 14 residues. Germline CDR1 is DFQATT and CDR2 is SNEGSKA (reference sequence). The CDR3 DNA reads TGCAGTGCCCCGCCGGGGACAGGTTCCTACGAGCAGTACTTC. It encodes CSAPPGTGSYEQYF.

The CDR3 protein is CASSLEGGLETQYF. CDR3 DNA sequence: TGTGCCAGCAGTTTGGAGGGGGGGCTGGAGACCCAGTACTTC. This chain joins TRBV12-3 or TRBV12-4 and TRBJ2-5, with a tentative D call TRBD2 (7 bases). The CDR3 has 14 amino acids. V shed 3 bases and J shed 5 bases, with 13 bases lying between them.

The chain is built from TRBV20-1 and TRBJ2-1; 12 bases are shared with TRBD2. V gave up 5 bases and J gave up 11 bases; unmatched junction bases: 13. The CDR3 is 15 amino acids. Germline loops: CDR1 DFQATT, CDR2 SNEGSKA (reference sequence). The CDR3 coding sequence is TGCAGTGCTCCAAAGGGACTAGCGGGCAATCCCCAGCAGTTCTTC. Protein: CSAPKGLAGNPQQFF.

The table lists this clonotype with many counts. The rearrangement uses TRBV12-3 or TRBV12-4 and TRBJ2-5; 14 bases match TRBD2. This CDR3 comprises 15 residues. With 4 bases clipped from V and 6 bases from J, the junction kept 4 bases outside the gene matches. The CDR3 nucleotides read TGTGCCAGCAGTTCGGGACTAGCGGGAGTACAGACCCAGTACTTC. It codes for CASSSGLAGVQTQYF.

This clonotype was counted at least ten times. V is TRBV5-6 and J is TRBJ2-5; D might be TRBD2 (5 bases). Germline V gene sequence: CDR1 SGHDT, CDR2 YYEEEE. The CDR3 length is 16 residues. Trimming took 2 bases from V and 7 from J, leaving 21 bases between them. The CDR3 protein is CASSFRRVLAAGTQYF. In DNA, the CDR3 is TGTGCCAGCAGCTTTAGGCGAGTCCTAGCCGCAGGGACCCAGTACTTC.

The V gene is TRBV20-1, the J gene TRBJ2-3; tentative D call: TRBD2 (5 bases). This CDR3 comprises 14 residues. V lost 2 bases, J lost 5 bases, and 14 bases lay in between. CDR1 and CDR2 (germline): DFQATT, SNEGSKA (reference sequence). The CDR3 sequence is CSARSLAGGDTQYF. CDR3 coding DNA: TGCAGTGCTAGATCCCTAGCAGGAGGAGATACGCAGTATTTT.

The table lists this clonotype with many counts. The V call is TRBV20-1, the J call TRBJ2-3, with TRBD1 matching over 9 bases. The CDR3 runs 15 residues. J was trimmed by 2 bases and V by 3 bases; bases with no gene match: 6. Germline CDR1 reads DFQATT; CDR2 reads SNEGSKA (reference sequence). CDR3 in DNA: TGCAGTGCTAGCTCCGGACAGGGGCCCACAGATACGCAGTATTTT. Protein: CSASSGQGPTDTQYF.

This clonotype came up a few times. This sequence joins TRBV28 and TRBJ2-7, with 10 bases aligning to TRBD1. Germline V gene data show CDR1 as MDHEN and CDR2 as SYDVKM. The V gene end was trimmed by 7 bases and the J gene end by 3 bases; junction bases not matched to a gene: 6. There are 14 residues in the CDR3. As DNA, the CDR3 is TGTGCCAGCAAACCGGGACAGGGGAACTACGAGCAGTACTTC. The encoded protein is CASKPGQGNYEQYF.

This clonotype showed up many times. The V and J genes are TRBV29-1 and TRBJ2-3, with D perhaps matching TRBD1 or TRBD2 (6 bases each). Germline V gene sequence: CDR1 SQVTM, CDR2 ANQGSEA. V lost 5 bases and J lost 5, with 14 bases in between. This CDR3 contains 13 residues. The CDR3 DNA follows: TGCAGCGTTACCCACAAGGGGGGAGATACGCAGTATTTT. Translated: CSVTHKGGDTQYF.

This clonotype turned up a few times. The CDR3: CSAKGVNSYNEQFF. The CDR3 region has the DNA TGCAGTGCCAAGGGGGTTAACTCCTACAATGAGCAGTTCTTC. This sequence joins TRBV20-1 and TRBJ2-1; TRBD1 might be the D (6 bases). The CDR3 spans 14 residues. Germline CDR1 DFQATT, CDR2 SNEGSKA (reference sequence). Trimming removed 6 bases at V and 0 bases at J, with 12 bases between.

The rearrangement uses TRBV6-4 and TRBJ2-2; tentative D call: TRBD2 (5 bases). The CDR3 runs 14 residues. Germline loops: CDR1 MRHNA, CDR2 SNTAGT. Trimming took 3 bases from V and 8 from J, leaving 13 bases between them. The CDR3 sequence: CASSEQTNFGELFF. The DNA of the CDR3 is TGTGCCAGCAGTGAACAGACTAACTTTGGGGAGCTGTTTTTT.

The chain carries TRBV20-1 and TRBJ2-5; D gene unclear. The V gene lost 3 bases and the J gene lost 4 bases, with 9 bases spanning the gap. CDR3 length: 12 amino acids. Germline V CDR1 and CDR2: DFQATT, SNEGSKA (reference sequence). CDR3 bases: TGCAGTGCTAGTTGGGTTAGAGAGACCCAGTACTTC. Residues: CSASWVRETQYF.

This clonotype was picked up a small number of times. The rearrangement joins TRBV5-1 to TRBJ1-1; the D gene is possibly TRBD1 (5 bases). V was shortened by 2 bases and J by 0 bases, with 8 bases between the two germline ends. The CDR3 has 14 amino acids. Per the germline V gene, CDR1 is SGHRS and CDR2 is YFSETQ. CDR3 in DNA: TGCGCCAGCAGCTTTGGGACGCTGAACACTGAAGCTTTCTTT. Its protein is CASSFGTLNTEAFF.

The rearrangement uses TRBV5-1 and TRBJ2-7; 8 positions agree with TRBD1. This CDR3 has 12 amino acids. Germline assignment: CDR1 SGHRS and CDR2 YFSETQ. The V segment lost 2 bases and the J segment 7 bases; nucleotides outside the gene matches: 2. CDR3 in DNA: TGCGCCAGCAGCTTCCAGGGGGCAGAGCAGTACTTC. The encoded protein is CASSFQGAEQYF.

The V gene is TRBV14, the J gene TRBJ2-1; no clear D. The CDR3 extends over 13 amino acids. Trimming cost V 3 bases and J 10 bases, with 13 bases left between them. CDR1 is SGHDN and CDR2 is FVKESK in the germline V gene. The CDR3 sequence is CASSQSLRREQFF. The DNA for the CDR3 is TGTGCCAGCAGCCAGTCTCTTCGACGAGAGCAGTTCTTC.

The chain joins TRBV6-1 to TRBJ2-1; the match to TRBD2 covers 8 bases. V shed 6 bases, J shed 3 bases, and the junction held 10 bases outside the gene matches. Germline V lookup: CDR1 MNHNS, CDR2 SASEGT. The CDR3 covers 16 residues. The CDR3, as DNA: TGTGCCAGCAGGGAACTAGCGGCCCCTAACTACAATGAGCAGTTCTTC. Its protein is CASRELAAPNYNEQFF.

This clonotype showed up just a few times. The chain joins TRBV6-1 to TRBJ2-6; 12 bases agree with TRBD1. The CDR3 covers 16 residues. V dropped 8 bases and J dropped 4; count of bases not matched to a gene: 6. The germline CDR1 and CDR2 sequences are MNHNS and SASEGT. The DNA for the CDR3 is TGTGCCAGCGAGAAGGGACAGGGGGCAGGGGCCAACGTCCTGACTTTC. It codes for CASEKGQGAGANVLTF.

This chain links TRBV20-1 with TRBJ1-4; D gene uncertain. The V end was cut by 3 bases, the J end by 2 bases, with 16 bases between. CDR1 and CDR2 (germline): DFQATT, SNEGSKA (reference sequence). CDR3 length: 16 residues. The DNA of the CDR3 is TGCAGTGCTAGTGACCGCAACGGGTATACTAATGAAAAACTGTTTTTT. The encoded protein is CSASDRNGYTNEKLFF.

This clonotype showed up just a few times. V is TRBV20-1 and J is TRBJ2-3, with TRBD1 matching 7 bases. The CDR3 length is 16 residues. Trimming removed 2 bases from V and 0 bases from J; junction bases left unmatched: 8. Germline V gene lookup returns CDR1 DFQATT and CDR2 SNEGSKA (reference sequence). CDR3 nucleotide sequence: TGCAGTGCTAGAATGACAGGGAGAAAAAGCACAGATACGCAGTATTTT. Translation: CSARMTGRKSTDTQYF.

This clonotype was observed a handful of times. V usage is TRBV29-1 and J usage is TRBJ2-3; 12 bases fit TRBD2. This CDR3 contains 15 residues. The trim removed 6 bases at V and 3 bases at J, leaving 7 bases unmatched. CDR1 and CDR2 from the germline V gene are SQVTM and ANQGSEA. DNA of the CDR3: TGCAGCGTCCACGGACTAGCGGGACCAACAGATACGCAGTATTTT. Translation: CSVHGLAGPTDTQYF.

This clonotype occurred a few times. The rearrangement links TRBV28 to TRBJ1-5; D is unclear. The CDR3 consists of 15 residues. With 6 bases removed from V and 2 bases from J, the gap between germline ends came to 14 bases. Per the germline V gene, CDR1 is MDHEN and CDR2 is SYDVKM. CDR3 sequence (DNA): TGTGCCAGCAGGAAGAAAGCAAGGGGCAATCAGCCCCAGCATTTT. Residues: CASRKKARGNQPQHF.

This clonotype was observed a handful of times. V usage is TRBV4-3 and J usage is TRBJ2-3; 8 bases fit TRBD1. Trimming removed 1 base from V and 14 bases from J; junction bases left unmatched: 11. The CDR3 is 14 residues long. Germline assignment: CDR1 LGHNA and CDR2 YSLEER. DNA of the CDR3: TGCGCCAGCAGCCAAGGGAAAGACAGGGGTGGAACGTATTTT. This codes for CASSQGKDRGGTYF.

This clonotype showed up just a few times. The chain carries TRBV5-1 and TRBJ2-5, with unresolved D. Trimming stripped 0 bases from V and 5 bases from J, with 11 bases between. Germline V gives CDR1 SGHRS, CDR2 YFSETQ. The CDR3 is made up of 14 amino acids. CDR3 in amino acids: CASSLVPSWETQYF. The DNA for the CDR3 is TGCGCCAGCAGCTTGGTTCCTTCTTGGGAGACCCAGTACTTC.